This T cell receptor (beta chain) originates from a study of blood T cells in healthy people across ages. The CDR3 spans 14 residues. Trimming removed 1 base at V and 4 bases at J, with 10 bases between. Germline V gene lookup returns CDR1 SEHNR and CDR2 FQNEAQ (reference sequence). It was with a sample-barcoded 5' primer and a J-beta primer mix that a second PCR of roughly 7 to 12 cycles was run. TCRdb redid the calling of the 5' RACE reads with MiXCR, one entry per CDR3 protein. The sample contains roughly 860,000 distinct CDR3 sequences, around 62% of which appear only once. Regarding this clonotype: This may arise from a read error, as a much more abundant clone is one base away.

Donor samples were obtained from healthy Caucasian individuals from Russia, aged about 6 to 95. Peripheral blood from each donor was collected in a volume of about 10 milliliters. The study isolated at least 7 million PBMCs from each sample. J is TRBJ1-1 and V is TRBV7-9; no definite D call. This TCR was sampled from a man under 40 in good health. Sequenced material: blood. CDR3 in amino acids: CASSLGLMSTEAFF. CDR3 coding DNA: TGTGCCAGCAGCTTAGGACTGATGAGCACTGAAGCTTTCTTT.